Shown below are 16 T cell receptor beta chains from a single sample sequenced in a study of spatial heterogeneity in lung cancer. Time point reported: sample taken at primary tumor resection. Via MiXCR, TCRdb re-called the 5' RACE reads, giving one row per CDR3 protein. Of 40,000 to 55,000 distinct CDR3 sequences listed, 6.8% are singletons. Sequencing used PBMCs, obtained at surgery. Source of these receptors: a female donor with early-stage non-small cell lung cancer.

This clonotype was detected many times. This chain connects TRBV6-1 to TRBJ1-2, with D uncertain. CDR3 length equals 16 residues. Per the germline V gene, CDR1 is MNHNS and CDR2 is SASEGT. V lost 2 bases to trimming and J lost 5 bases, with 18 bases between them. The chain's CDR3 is CASSEMRRLGVYGYTF. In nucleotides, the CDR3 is TGTGCCAGCAGTGAAATGCGGCGACTTGGGGTATATGGCTACACCTTC.

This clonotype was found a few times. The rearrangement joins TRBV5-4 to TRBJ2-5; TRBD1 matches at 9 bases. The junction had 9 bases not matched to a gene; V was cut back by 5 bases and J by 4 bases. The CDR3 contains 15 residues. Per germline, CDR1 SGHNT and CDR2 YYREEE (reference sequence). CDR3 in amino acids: CASSPEGDRVETQYF. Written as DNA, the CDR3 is TGTGCCAGCAGTCCCGAGGGGGACAGGGTAGAGACCCAGTACTTC. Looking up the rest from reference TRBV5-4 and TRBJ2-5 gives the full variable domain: ETGVTQSPTHLIKTRGQQVTLRCSSQSGHNTVSWYQQALGQGPQFIFQYYREEENGRGNFPPRFSGLQFPNYSSELNVNALELDDSALYLCASSPEGDRVETQYFGPGTRLLVL.

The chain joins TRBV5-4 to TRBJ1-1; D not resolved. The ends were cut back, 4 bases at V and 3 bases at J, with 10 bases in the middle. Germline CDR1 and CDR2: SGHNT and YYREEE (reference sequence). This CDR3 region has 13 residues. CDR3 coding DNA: TGTGCCAGCAGCCGTCAGAGGGACACTGAAGCTTTCTTT. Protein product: CASSRQRDTEAFF.

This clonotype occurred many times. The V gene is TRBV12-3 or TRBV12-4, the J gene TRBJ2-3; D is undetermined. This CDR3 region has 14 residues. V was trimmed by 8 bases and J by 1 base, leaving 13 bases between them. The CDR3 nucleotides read TGTGCCAGCCGCGGTGAGGTAGGCACAGATACGCAGTATTTT. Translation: CASRGEVGTDTQYF.

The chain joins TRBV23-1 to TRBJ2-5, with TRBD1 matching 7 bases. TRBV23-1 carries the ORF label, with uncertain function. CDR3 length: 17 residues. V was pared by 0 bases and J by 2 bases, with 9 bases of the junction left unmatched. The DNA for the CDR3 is TGCGCCAGCAGTCAATCTTACTCGTCAGGGGGACAAGAGACCCAGTACTTC. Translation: CASSQSYSSGGQETQYF.

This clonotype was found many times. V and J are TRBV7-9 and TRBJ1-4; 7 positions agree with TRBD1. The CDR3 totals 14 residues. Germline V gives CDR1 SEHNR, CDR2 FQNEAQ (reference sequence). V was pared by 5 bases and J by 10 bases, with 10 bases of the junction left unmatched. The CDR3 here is CASSLQPGQSKLFF. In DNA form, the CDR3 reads TGTGCCAGCAGCCTTCAACCGGGACAGTCAAAACTGTTTTTT.

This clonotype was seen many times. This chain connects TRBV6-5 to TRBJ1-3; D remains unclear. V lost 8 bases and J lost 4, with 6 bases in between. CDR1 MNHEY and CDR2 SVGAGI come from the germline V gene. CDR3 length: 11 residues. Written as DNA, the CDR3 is TGTGCCAGCGGGTGGGGAAACACCATATATTTT. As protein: CASGWGNTIYF.

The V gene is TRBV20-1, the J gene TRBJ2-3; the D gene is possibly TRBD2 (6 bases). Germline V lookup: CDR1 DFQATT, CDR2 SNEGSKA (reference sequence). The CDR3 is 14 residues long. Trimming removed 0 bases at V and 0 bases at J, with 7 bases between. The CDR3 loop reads CSARDLASTDTQYF. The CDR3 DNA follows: TGCAGTGCTAGAGATCTAGCGAGCACAGATACGCAGTATTTT.

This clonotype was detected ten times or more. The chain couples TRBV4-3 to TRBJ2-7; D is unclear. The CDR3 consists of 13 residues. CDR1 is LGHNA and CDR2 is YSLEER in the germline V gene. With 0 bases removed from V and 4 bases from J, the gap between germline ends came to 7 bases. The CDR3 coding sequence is TGCGCCAGCAGCCAAGATCCCAGATACGAGCAGTACTTC. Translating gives CASSQDPRYEQYF.

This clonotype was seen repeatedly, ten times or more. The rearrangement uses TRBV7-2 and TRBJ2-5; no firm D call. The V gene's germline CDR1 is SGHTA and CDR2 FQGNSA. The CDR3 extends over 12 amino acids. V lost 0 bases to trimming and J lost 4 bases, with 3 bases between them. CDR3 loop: CASSLARETQYF. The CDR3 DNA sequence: TGTGCCAGCAGCTTAGCGCGAGAGACCCAGTACTTC.

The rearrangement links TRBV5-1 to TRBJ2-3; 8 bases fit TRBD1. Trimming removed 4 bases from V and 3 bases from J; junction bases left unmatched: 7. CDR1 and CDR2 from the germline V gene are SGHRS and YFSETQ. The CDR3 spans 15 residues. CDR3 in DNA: TGCGCCAGCAGCCTAGGACAGGGATGGACAGATACGCAGTATTTT. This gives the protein CASSLGQGWTDTQYF.

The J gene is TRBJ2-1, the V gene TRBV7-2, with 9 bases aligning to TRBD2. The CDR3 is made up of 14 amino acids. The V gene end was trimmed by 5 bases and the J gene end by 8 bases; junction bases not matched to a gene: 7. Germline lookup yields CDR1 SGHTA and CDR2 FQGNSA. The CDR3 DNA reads TGTGCCAGCAGCCGCGGGGGGGCGGAGGATGAGCAGTTCTTC. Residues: CASSRGGAEDEQFF.

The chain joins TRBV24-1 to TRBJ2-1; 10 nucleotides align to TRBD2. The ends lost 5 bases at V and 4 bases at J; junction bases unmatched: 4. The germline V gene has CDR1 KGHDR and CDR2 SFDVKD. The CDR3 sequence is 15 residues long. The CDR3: CATSGAGGRYNEQFF. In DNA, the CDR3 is TGTGCCACCAGTGGAGCGGGGGGGCGATACAATGAGCAGTTCTTC.

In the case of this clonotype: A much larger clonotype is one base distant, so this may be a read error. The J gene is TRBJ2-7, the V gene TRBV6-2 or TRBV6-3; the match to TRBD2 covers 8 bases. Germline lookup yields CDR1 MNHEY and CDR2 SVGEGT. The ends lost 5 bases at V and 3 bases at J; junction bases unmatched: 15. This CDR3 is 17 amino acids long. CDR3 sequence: CASSPSGLEVDVYEQYF. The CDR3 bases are TGTGCCAGCAGTCCATCGGGACTAGAAGTTGATGTCTACGAGCAGTACTTC.

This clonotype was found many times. CDR3 DNA sequence: TGCGCCAGCAGCTTGACGACAGGGGTAGATTCACCCCTCCACTTT. Translated: CASSLTTGVDSPLHF. V and J are TRBV5-1 and TRBJ1-6; 8 bases map to TRBD1. Trimming removed 1 base from V and 8 bases from J; junction bases left unmatched: 5. Germline V gene sequence: CDR1 SGHRS, CDR2 YFSETQ. The length of the CDR3 is 15 residues.

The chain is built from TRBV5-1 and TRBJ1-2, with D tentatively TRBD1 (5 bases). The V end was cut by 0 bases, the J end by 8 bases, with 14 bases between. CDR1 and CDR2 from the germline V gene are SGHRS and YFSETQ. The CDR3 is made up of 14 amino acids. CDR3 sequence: CASSLAGVGVGYTF. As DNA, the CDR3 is TGCGCCAGCAGCTTGGCCGGGGTAGGGGTCGGCTACACCTTC.